Listed below are T cell receptor beta chains from one sample, sequenced in a study of T-cell memory formation after mild COVID-19. TCRdb reanalysed the 5' RACE reads using MiXCR and keeps one entry per CDR3 protein. The data hold about 610,000 distinct CDR3 sequences, with roughly a sixth observed a single time. The sample taken for sequencing was PBMCs or a T cell subset sorted from them (not recorded which). The receptors stem from an adult woman who had mild COVID-19 (a few samples of this study predate the infection). Cell type and time point are not known. CDR3s include the opening cysteine and the closing phenylalanine or tryptophan. A D gene is named only where the DNA matches it firmly. Clone size is not always given. Where it is, it says once, few, many or a class for expanded clones.

J gene	clone size	CDR3 length	D gene	V gene	CDR3 protein	CDR3 DNA
TRBJ2-7	few	16	NA	TRBV15	CATSRRGSILLREQYF	TGTGCCACCAGCAGACGGGGTTCTATCCTCCTACGAGAGCAGTACTTC
TRBJ2-1	few	16	TRBD1	TRBV20-1	CSARDTGQGARNEQFF	TGCAGTGCTAGAGATACGGGACAGGGGGCTAGGAATGAGCAGTTCTTC
TRBJ2-7	NA	14	TRBD2	TRBV7-2	CASSSGLDVYEQYF	TGTGCCAGCAGCTCGGGACTAGATGTCTACGAGCAGTACTTC
TRBJ2-7	few	14	NA	TRBV29-1	CSVEDGGQPYEQYF	TGCAGCGTTGAAGATGGTGGGCAGCCCTACGAGCAGTACTTC
TRBJ1-1	many	17	TRBD1	TRBV7-2	CASSLAGVTGANTEAFF	TGTGCCAGCAGCTTAGCGGGTGTTACAGGGGCGAACACTGAAGCTTTCTTT
TRBJ2-1	few	19	TRBD2	TRBV4-3	CASSQDELAGVKGYNEQFF	TGCGCCAGCAGCCAAGACGAACTAGCGGGAGTAAAGGGGTACAATGAGCAGTTCTTC
TRBJ1-1	many	14	TRBD1	TRBV4-3	CASSQGQGSTEAFF	TGCGCCAGCAGCCAAGGACAGGGGAGCACTGAAGCTTTCTTT
TRBJ2-7	few	17	TRBD2	TRBV9	CASSVASGLAGTYEQYF	TGTGCCAGCAGCGTAGCTTCGGGACTAGCGGGGACCTACGAGCAGTACTTC
TRBJ1-1	NA	16	TRBD1	TRBV11-3	CASSLGTGVRGTEAFF	TGTGCCAGCAGCTTAGGGACAGGGGTTCGGGGCACTGAAGCTTTCTTT
TRBJ1-1	NA	14	TRBD1	TRBV12-3/TRBV12-4	CASSYRGKRTEAFF	TGTGCCAGCAGTTACAGGGGAAAACGGACTGAAGCTTTCTTT
TRBJ2-3	NA	15	NA	TRBV19	CASSTDGFSTDTQYF	TGTGCCAGTAGTACAGACGGGTTCTCCACAGATACGCAGTATTTT
TRBJ2-4	few	15	NA	TRBV9	CASSVGGDHPNIQYF	TGTGCCAGCAGCGTAGGGGGGGACCACCCGAACATTCAGTACTTC
TRBJ2-7	few	13	NA	TRBV9	CASSGGGAYEQYF	TGTGCCAGCAGCGGGGGTGGGGCCTACGAGCAGTACTTC
TRBJ1-1	few	14	NA	TRBV12-3/TRBV12-4	CASSPRRLDTEAFF	TGTGCCAGCAGCCCCAGGAGGTTGGACACTGAAGCTTTCTTT
TRBJ2-6	NA	15	NA	TRBV9	CASSVRSSGANVLTF	TGTGCCAGCAGCGTTAGAAGTTCTGGGGCCAACGTCCTGACTTTC
TRBJ2-7	few	16	NA	TRBV7-2	CASSFQQGRISYEQYF	TGTGCCAGCAGCTTCCAACAGGGACGGATCTCCTACGAGCAGTACTTC
TRBJ2-1	few	16	TRBD1	TRBV6-5	CASSLRGPVRSDEQFF	TGTGCCAGCAGCTTAAGGGGGCCAGTCCGTTCCGATGAGCAGTTCTTC
TRBJ2-1	NA	13	TRBD2	TRBV12-3/TRBV12-4	CASLAGAYNEQFF	TGTGCCAGTCTAGCGGGGGCATACAATGAGCAGTTCTTC
TRBJ1-5	few	13	TRBD1	TRBV5-6	CASSLTGEEPQHF	TGTGCCAGCAGCTTGACAGGGGAAGAGCCCCAGCATTTT
TRBJ2-7	NA	15	NA	TRBV5-6	CASSPGGLPSYEQYF	TGTGCCAGCAGTCCTGGTGGGCTACCCTCCTACGAGCAGTACTTC
TRBJ2-1	NA	16	NA	TRBV7-9	CASSRSKGSIVAEQFF	TGTGCCAGCAGTCGTTCCAAGGGTTCGATAGTGGCGGAGCAGTTCTTC